Below, 5 T cell receptor beta chains from the same sample are listed, as sequenced in a study of blood T cell repertoires in COVID-19. Profiled with immunoSEQ multiplex PCR; TCRdb holds only in-frame clones, not every one. The data show some 210,000 clones, approximately 90% seen once. The sequenced sample consisted of peripheral blood. Every receptor here comes from a woman between 40 and 50 years old who had recovered from COVID-19.

Comments on this clone: At the DNA level, this CDR3 is encoded by other sequences in the same sample as well. The chain's CDR3 is CASSPPLNEQFF. For the CDR3, the DNA is TGTGCCAGCTCACCACCTCTCAATGAGCAGTTCTTC. V is TRBV18 and J is TRBJ2-1; D ambiguous. The V end was cut by 0 bases, the J end by 6 bases, with 3 bases between. The CDR3 contains 12 residues. Germline CDR1 is KGHSH and CDR2 is LQKENI.

The chain combines TRBV18 with TRBJ1-5, with 11 positions matching TRBD1. CDR1 is KGHSH, CDR2 LQKENI, per germline. This CDR3 comprises 16 residues. Trimming removed 4 bases from V and 7 bases from J; junction bases left unmatched: 9. CDR3 sequence (DNA): TGTGCCAGCTCACGACTGGGACAGGGGGGTGGACAGCCCCAGCATTTT. It yields the protein CASSRLGQGGGQPQHF. The entire variable domain, with the rest obtained from reference TRBV18 and TRBJ1-5, is as follows: NAGVMQNPRHLVRRRGQEARLRCSPMKGHSHVYWYRQLPEEGLKFMVYLQKENIIDESGMPKERFSAEFPKEGPSILRIQQVVRGDSAAYFCASSRLGQGGGQPQHFGDGTRLSIL.

The J gene is TRBJ1-2, the V gene TRBV4-2, with 7 positions matching TRBD1. CDR3 length: 15 amino acids. V lost 1 base, J lost 5 bases, and 7 bases stayed unmatched. Germline V gene data show CDR1 as LGHNA and CDR2 as YNFKEQ. CDR3 nucleotides: TGTGCCAGCAGCCAAGCGACCCTGACAGGGTATGGCTACACCTTC. This sequence encodes CASSQATLTGYGYTF.

The chain couples TRBV6-5 to TRBJ1-2; D is uncertain. CDR3 length: 15 residues. Trimming removed 0 bases from V and 2 bases from J, with 10 bases in between. Germline CDR1 reads MNHEY; CDR2 reads SVGAGI. CDR3 bases: TGTGCCAGCAGTTACTCCTTCTCAGGCAACTATGGCTACACCTTC. It codes for CASSYSFSGNYGYTF.

V is TRBV6-1 and J is TRBJ2-1; the match to TRBD2 covers 9 bases. V lost 0 bases to trimming and J lost 7 bases; unmatched junction nucleotides: 7. From germline, CDR1 is MNHNS and CDR2 SASEGT. The CDR3 is made up of 16 amino acids. The chain's CDR3 is CASSEATSGPLNEQFF. DNA for the CDR3: TGTGCCAGCAGTGAAGCGACTAGCGGACCCCTTAATGAGCAGTTCTTC.